Included here is one T cell receptor (beta chain) sequence, with context. The data originate from a study of blood T cell repertoires in COVID-19. Study overall: Sites in the United States, Italy and Spain provided acute and convalescent COVID-19 samples. PBMCs, B-cell-depleted T cells, or T cells provided the cDNA or gDNA that made up the material.

Measured with immunoSEQ multiplex PCR; TCRdb has only the in-frame clones, and not every one. This table holds roughly 240,000 clones, around 84% found once. Trimming removed 3 bases from V and 1 base from J; junction bases left unmatched: 4. CDR3 length: 17 residues. CDR1 and CDR2 from the germline V gene are KGHDR and SFDVKD. Sequenced sample: peripheral blood. This receptor was obtained from a man in his forties who had recovered from COVID-19. This chain connects TRBV24-1 to TRBJ2-1; 11 positions agree with TRBD1. CDR3 loop: CATSDTGTGGSYNEQFF. The CDR3 DNA follows: TGTGCCACCAGTGATACCGGGACAGGGGGGTCCTACAATGAGCAGTTCTTC.